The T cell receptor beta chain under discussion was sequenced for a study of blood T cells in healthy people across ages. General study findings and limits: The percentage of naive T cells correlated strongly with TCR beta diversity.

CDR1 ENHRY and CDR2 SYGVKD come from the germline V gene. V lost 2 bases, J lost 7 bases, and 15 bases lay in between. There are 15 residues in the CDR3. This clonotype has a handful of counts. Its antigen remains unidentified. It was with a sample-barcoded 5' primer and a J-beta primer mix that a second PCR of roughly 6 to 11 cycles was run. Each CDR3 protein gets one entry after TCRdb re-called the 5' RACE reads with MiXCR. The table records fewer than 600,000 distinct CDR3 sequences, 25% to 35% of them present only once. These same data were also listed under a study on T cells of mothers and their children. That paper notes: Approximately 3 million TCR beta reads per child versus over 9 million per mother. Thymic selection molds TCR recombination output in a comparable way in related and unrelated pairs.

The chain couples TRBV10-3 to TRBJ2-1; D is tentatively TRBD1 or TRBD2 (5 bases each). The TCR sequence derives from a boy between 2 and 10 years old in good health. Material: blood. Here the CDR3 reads CAISETGTAKNEQFF. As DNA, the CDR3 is TGTGCCATCAGTGAGACCGGGACCGCTAAAAATGAGCAGTTCTTC.